Given below is one T cell receptor (beta chain) in context. The germline V gene encodes CDR1 MDHEN and CDR2 SYDVKM. The V end was cut by 4 bases, the J end by 4 bases, with 16 bases between. CDR3 length equals 15 residues. Generated by immunoSEQ multiplex PCR, the TCRdb table keeps only in-frame clones and is missing some. The sample has 150,000 or so clones, 84% seen once. These data come from a study of blood T cell repertoires in COVID-19. Input material: peripheral blood. The V call is TRBV28, the J call TRBJ1-1, with D uncertain. This clonotype was sampled from a man aged 35-49 years who had recovered from COVID-19. The CDR3 DNA follows: TGTGCCAGCAGTTCCCGACTGGGTTTGAGCACTGAAGCTTTCTTT. Translating it yields CASSSRLGLSTEAFF. Full variable domain (outside the CDR3, taken from reference TRBV28 and TRBJ1-1): DVKVTQSSRYLVKRTGEKVFLECVQDMDHENMFWYRQDPGLGLRLIYFSYDVKMKEKGDIPEGYSVSREKKERFSLILESASTNQTSMYLCASSSRLGLSTEAFFGQGTRLTVV.